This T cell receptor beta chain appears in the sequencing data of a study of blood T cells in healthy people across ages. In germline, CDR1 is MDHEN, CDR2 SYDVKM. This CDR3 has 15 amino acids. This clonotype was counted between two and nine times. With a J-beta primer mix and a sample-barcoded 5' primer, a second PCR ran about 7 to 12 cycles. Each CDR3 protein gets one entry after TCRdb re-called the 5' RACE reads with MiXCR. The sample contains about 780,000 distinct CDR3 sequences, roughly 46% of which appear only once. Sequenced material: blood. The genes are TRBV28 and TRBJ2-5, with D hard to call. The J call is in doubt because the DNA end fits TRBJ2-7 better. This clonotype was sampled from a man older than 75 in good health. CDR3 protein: CASRPDWGRTYEQYF. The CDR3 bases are TGTGCCAGCAGGCCAGACTGGGGAAGGACCTACGAGCAGTACTTC.